The clone carrying this T cell receptor (beta chain) was seen ten or more times. Its antigen is unidentified. This specimen comes from a study of prognosis after radiotherapy for stage I lung cancer. Overall study context: Of the enrolled patients, fourteen had newly diagnosed primary stage I lung tumors, while a few had oligometastatic NSCLC following surgical resection of the primary tumor. As radiotherapy, SBRT was administered in 3 to 5 fractions with a biologically effective dose of at least 100 Gy.

Germline V gene data show CDR1 as SNHLY and CDR2 as FYNNEI. The CDR3 has 13 residues. The V end was cut by 7 bases, the J end by 4 bases, with 13 bases between. Study observations and caveats: Following stereotactic body radiation therapy, patients who went on to develop distant metastases had lower Shannon entropy. A drop in unique TCR clone counts was seen after stereotactic body radiation therapy, median about 9,700 versus 6,500.

Two rounds of multiplex PCR amplified TCR beta CDR3 from genomic DNA. First-round PCR amplification was performed with primers specific to each TRBV and TRBJ gene. MiXCR, run by TCRdb on the multiplex PCR reads, gives a single entry per CDR3 protein. The sample includes fewer than 50,000 distinct CDR3 sequences, around a quarter of them seen just once. Material: PBMCs, obtained before or after stereotactic body radiation therapy (not recorded which). The receptor comes from a donor over 45 with non-small cell lung cancer. This rearrangement joins TRBV2 to TRBJ1-2; D gene uncertain. The CDR3 coding sequence is TGTGCCAGCAAGGTCCGGGTTACCTATGGCTACACCTTC. Translation: CASKVRVTYGYTF.